The 30 T cell receptor beta chains below come from one sample, sequenced in a study of T cells in Graves' hyperthyroidism and ophthalmopathy (dated by TCRdb to about 2019). The library was prepared using multiplex PCR. TCRdb records Illumina HiSeq 2000 as the sequencer. TCR beta CDR3 regions were amplified from RNA transcripts. A first-round RT-PCR of the TCR CDR3 used the HTBI primer set with the Qiagen OneStep RT-PCR kit. TCRdb passed the public sequencing reads through fastp at Q25 and MiXCR, retaining productive beta sequences. Records with the same CDR3 protein are collapsed into one entry carrying the most frequent genes and DNA. This sample comprises under 350,000 distinct CDR3 sequences, roughly an eighth of them detected only once. The ten largest clones represent 34% of the sample. The sample comprised blood. The receptors were sampled from a woman aged 35 to 49 with Graves' ophthalmopathy.

The sample holds many counts of this clonotype. CDR3 sequence reads: CASSLGGDVDNEQFF. CDR3 nucleotides: TGTGCCAGCAGTTTGGGGGGGGACGTTGACAATGAGCAGTTCTTC. The chain carries TRBV27 and TRBJ2-1; 7 bases align to TRBD2. In germline, CDR1 is MNHEY, CDR2 SMNVEV (reference sequence). This CDR3 has 15 amino acids. The junction had 7 bases not matched to a gene; V was cut back by 3 bases and J by 5 bases.

This clonotype was counted ten times or more. V is TRBV24-1 and J is TRBJ1-5; D is unresolved. V gave up 4 bases and J gave up 3 bases, with 6 bases separating them. The germline gives CDR1 KGHDR, CDR2 SFDVKD. The CDR3 spans 13 residues. For the CDR3, the DNA is TGTGCCACCAGTGACCGACACAATCAGCCCCAGCATTTT. Protein sequence: CATSDRHNQPQHF.

In its sample, this clonotype was seen many times. This chain joins TRBV2 and TRBJ2-2; D is uncertain. The CDR3 is made up of 13 amino acids. Trimming took 4 bases from V and 8 from J, leaving 11 bases between them. Germline values: CDR1 SNHLY, CDR2 FYNNEI. This CDR3 is CASSAHMEGELFF. The CDR3, as DNA: TGTGCCAGCAGTGCCCACATGGAGGGGGAGCTGTTTTTT.

This clonotype has a count of ten or more. The rearrangement joins TRBV12-3 or TRBV12-4 to TRBJ2-3, with D possibly being TRBD2 (5 bases). The CDR3 runs to 13 residues. Trimming took 5 bases from V and 6 from J, leaving 12 bases between them. The chain's CDR3 is CASSIGLSDTQYF. The DNA for the CDR3 is TGTGCCAGCAGTATCGGACTGTCCGATACGCAGTATTTT.

This clonotype was observed a handful of times. The germline gene is not matched at one end of the junction; a read error may be the cause. The CDR3: CASSYSRTGTQYF. The CDR3 DNA follows: TGTGCCAGCAGTTACTCGAGGACAGGTACGCAGTATTTT. The rearrangement links TRBV6-6 to TRBJ2-3; 7 positions agree with TRBD1. This CDR3 spans 13 amino acids. Germline V gene lookup returns CDR1 MNHNY and CDR2 SVGAGI (reference sequence).

This clonotype was seen repeatedly, ten times or more. The genes are TRBV7-6 and TRBJ2-1; 10 bases agree with TRBD2. The CDR3 consists of 15 residues. Losses at the gene ends were 5 bases for V and 5 bases for J; bases not matched to a gene: 6. Germline CDR1 reads SGHVS; CDR2 reads FNYEAQ. Written as DNA, the CDR3 is TGTGCCAGCAGCCAAAGTAGCGGGAGGAACAATGAGCAGTTCTTC. This gives the protein CASSQSSGRNNEQFF.

This clonotype showed up many times. The V gene is TRBV20-1, the J gene TRBJ1-1, with 10 bases aligning to TRBD1. Germline V CDR1 and CDR2: DFQATT, SNEGSKA (reference sequence). The length of the CDR3 is 14 residues. V was clipped by 1 base and J by 3 bases; unmatched bases: 2. CDR3 sequence reads: CSARVGQGHTEAFF. The CDR3 DNA sequence: TGCAGTGCTAGAGTGGGACAGGGGCACACTGAAGCTTTCTTT.

This clonotype was found many times. The CDR3 region is CASSSQGPLSEKLFF. For the CDR3, the DNA is TGTGCCAGCAGTTCACAGGGCCCCCTGTCCGAAAAACTGTTTTTT. The gene calls are TRBV6-1 and TRBJ1-4; D possibly corresponds to TRBD1 (6 bases). This CDR3 contains 15 residues. Germline V gives CDR1 MNHNS, CDR2 SASEGT. Trimming pared 5 bases from V and 8 bases from J, leaving 18 bases between.

This chain links TRBV20-1 with TRBJ1-3; D call uncertain. The CDR3 runs to 14 residues. Deletions cut 3 bases from V and 2 bases from J, with 11 bases between. Germline assignment: CDR1 DFQATT and CDR2 SNEGSKA (reference sequence). In DNA, the CDR3 is TGCAGTGCTAGCCTCACTAAGGCTGGAAACACCATATATTTT. It translates to CSASLTKAGNTIYF.

There are many counts of this clonotype. Written as DNA, the CDR3 is TGCAGCGTTGATGGGGCGGGAGGGCCTCTTTACAATGAGCAGTTCTTC. Protein sequence: CSVDGAGGPLYNEQFF. This sequence joins TRBV29-1 and TRBJ2-1; TRBD2 matches 9 bases. The J segment lost 4 bases and the V segment lost 3 bases, leaving 10 bases of the junction unmatched. Germline CDR1 is SQVTM and CDR2 is ANQGSEA. This CDR3 has 16 residues.

On this clonotype: With a much larger clone just one base away, this may be a read error. The chain couples TRBV12-3 or TRBV12-4 to TRBJ2-7; D tentatively fits TRBD1 or TRBD2 (5 bases each). The CDR3 totals 17 residues. With 4 bases removed from V and 3 bases from J, the gap between germline ends came to 22 bases. The CDR3 spells CASSSYTGTASFYEQYF. CDR3 in DNA: TGTGCCAGCAGTTCCTATACCGGGACGGCAAGCTTCTACGAGCAGTACTTC.

This clonotype was detected many times. The V call is TRBV28, the J call TRBJ1-4; perhaps TRBD1 as D (6 bases). V was shortened by 2 bases and J by 8 bases, with 12 bases between the two germline ends. This CDR3 region has 14 residues. Germline V lookup: CDR1 MDHEN, CDR2 SYDVKM. The CDR3 DNA sequence: TGTGCCAGCAGTTTAACAGGGTGGGGAGAAAAACTGTTTTTT. Protein sequence: CASSLTGWGEKLFF.

The gene calls are TRBV9 and TRBJ2-1, with D possibly matching TRBD2 (6 bases). CDR3 length: 13 residues. V was trimmed by 3 bases and J by 8 bases, leaving 12 bases between them. CDR1 and CDR2 (germline): SGDLS, YYNGEE. The CDR3 DNA is TGTGCCAGCAGCGCCGGACTATTTGATGAGCAGTTCTTC. The encoded protein is CASSAGLFDEQFF.

This clonotype came up a few times. The J gene is TRBJ2-7, the V gene TRBV18, with D perhaps matching TRBD1 (6 bases). Trimming shortened V by 2 bases and J by 6 bases, and 23 bases separated the two germline ends. In germline, CDR1 is KGHSH, CDR2 LQKENI. This CDR3 region has 17 residues. CDR3 DNA sequence: TGTGCCAGCTCACCATCGCAGGGGTCGGGTAGAGCCAGCGAGCAGTACTTC. It encodes CASSPSQGSGRASEQYF.

This clonotype was picked up a small number of times. V gene TRBV6-2 or TRBV6-3 combines with J gene TRBJ2-7; perhaps D is TRBD1 or TRBD2 (6 bases each). The CDR3 loop spans 15 amino acids. Germline assignment: CDR1 MNHEY and CDR2 SVGEGT. The V and J ends lost 5 bases and 3 bases respectively, with 17 bases between them. The DNA for the CDR3 is TGTGCCAGCAGTAGGGGGGAAGTCCCCCTCTACGAGCAGTACTTC. It yields the protein CASSRGEVPLYEQYF.

V is TRBV18 and J is TRBJ1-2; D is uncertain. Trimming pared 3 bases from V and 8 bases from J, leaving 13 bases between. The CDR3 loop spans 13 amino acids. Germline loops: CDR1 KGHSH, CDR2 LQKENI. The CDR3 nucleotides read TGTGCCAGCTCACCCGGACCTGAAAGGGGCTACACCTTC. Translated: CASSPGPERGYTF.

This clonotype showed up just a few times. A much more abundant neighbour one base away suggests this may be a read error. This chain links TRBV28 with TRBJ2-2; D is unclear. The ends were cut back, 5 bases at V and 1 base at J, with 20 bases in the middle. The length of the CDR3 is 18 residues. The germline V gene encodes CDR1 MDHEN and CDR2 SYDVKM. CDR3 protein: CASSTSFGARGNTGELFF. In nucleotides, the CDR3 is TGTGCCAGCAGTACCTCCTTTGGAGCGAGAGGGAACACCGGGGAGCTGTTTTTT.

The sample holds many counts of this clonotype. The J gene is TRBJ1-1, the V gene TRBV11-2; 7 bases are a match to TRBD1. V was pared by 6 bases and J by 0 bases, with 22 bases of the junction left unmatched. The CDR3 consists of 20 residues. CDR1 and CDR2 (germline): SGHAT, FQNNGV. This CDR3 is CASRYRRPRGQPIMNTEAFF. Written as DNA, the CDR3 is TGTGCCAGCAGATATAGGAGGCCCCGGGGACAGCCGATCATGAACACTGAAGCTTTCTTT. The complete variable domain, with remaining parts taken from reference TRBV11-2 and TRBJ1-1, reads EAGVAQSPRYKIIEKRQSVAFWCNPISGHATLYWYQQILGQGPKLLIQFQNNGVVDDSQLPKDRFSAERLKGVDSTLKIQPAKLEDSAVYLCASRYRRPRGQPIMNTEAFFGQGTRLTVV.

This clonotype was seen many times. The chain is built from TRBV11-1 and TRBJ2-7; TRBD2 might be the D (5 bases). The germline gives CDR1 SGHAT, CDR2 FQDESV (reference sequence). Trimming pared 3 bases from V and 2 bases from J, leaving 14 bases between. The CDR3 spans 15 residues. The CDR3 region has the DNA TGTGCCAGCAGCTTCCCCGGGAAGAGACCCTACGAGCAGTACTTC. Translated, it gives CASSFPGKRPYEQYF.

This clonotype was found many times. The chain carries TRBV28 and TRBJ2-7, with 7 nucleotides matching TRBD2. Unmatched junction bases numbered 9, after V lost 5 bases and J lost 2 bases. This CDR3 has 15 residues. Germline V gene data show CDR1 as MDHEN and CDR2 as SYDVKM. The CDR3 DNA is TGTGCCAGCAGTCCCGGTGGGGGGGGTACCTACGAGCAGTACTTC. It specifies CASSPGGGGTYEQYF.

In its sample, this clonotype was seen many times. This CDR3 reads CASSARAGGNTIYF. CDR3 in DNA: TGTGCCAGCAGCGCTAGGGCGGGAGGAAACACCATATATTTT. This chain uses TRBV9 with TRBJ1-3, with unresolved D. Germline CDR1 is SGDLS and CDR2 is YYNGEE. The CDR3 is 14 residues long. Trimming took off 3 bases at V and 4 bases at J, with 11 bases between the two ends.

At least ten counts were recorded for this clonotype. Here the CDR3 reads CAISEMLHNEQFF. The CDR3 nucleotides are TGTGCCATCAGTGAGATGTTGCACAATGAGCAGTTCTTC. The chain combines TRBV10-3 with TRBJ2-1; D not resolved. Trimming cost V 2 bases and J 5 bases, with 7 bases left between them. Germline-derived CDR1 and CDR2 are ENHRY and SYGVKD. This CDR3 comprises 13 residues.

This clonotype was counted many times. This chain links TRBV20-1 with TRBJ2-3; 10 nucleotides agree with TRBD2. The CDR3 has 14 amino acids. The V segment lost 3 bases and the J segment 4 bases; nucleotides outside the gene matches: 4. Germline values: CDR1 DFQATT, CDR2 SNEGSKA (reference sequence). In nucleotides, the CDR3 is TGCAGTGCTAGTAGCGGGAGGATGTCAGATACGCAGTATTTT. It encodes CSASSGRMSDTQYF.

This clonotype was counted ten times or more. The chain has TRBV29-1 and TRBJ1-1; possibly TRBD1 for D (6 bases). Germline V lookup: CDR1 SQVTM, CDR2 ANQGSEA. The CDR3 contains 11 residues. DNA for the CDR3: TGCAGAGTGGAGGGGGGGAGTGGTTCTTTCTTT. It encodes CRVEGGSGSFF. The variable domain in full, with the rest retrieved from reference TRBV29-1 and TRBJ1-1, is SAVISQKPSRDICQRGTSLTIQCQVDSQVTMMFWYRQQPGQSLTLIATANQGSEATYESGFVIDKFPISRPNLTFSTLTVSNMSPEDSSIYLCRVEGGSGSFFGQGTRLTVV.

CDR3 DNA sequence: TGCGCCAGCAGCCAAGGTGGTTCCCTCGGTAATTCACCCCTCCACTTT. Protein sequence: CASSQGGSLGNSPLHF. This rearrangement joins TRBV4-1 to TRBJ1-6; D not resolved. Germline CDR1 is MGHRA and CDR2 is YSYEKL. This CDR3 is 16 amino acids long. Trimming left V 1 base short and J 6 bases short, with 13 bases between.

In its sample, this clonotype was seen many times. This chain uses TRBV10-3 with TRBJ1-2; 7 bases fit TRBD1. Germline assignment: CDR1 ENHRY and CDR2 SYGVKD. The junction had 4 bases not matched to a gene; V was cut back by 9 bases and J by 3 bases. CDR3 length: 12 residues. The CDR3 region is CAIRTGDYGYTF. The CDR3 DNA follows: TGTGCCATAAGAACAGGGGACTATGGCTACACCTTC.

This clonotype was seen many times. V and J are TRBV5-1 and TRBJ2-3; D is undetermined. Germline CDR1 and CDR2: SGHRS and YFSETQ. The CDR3 has 16 residues. Trimming cost V 0 bases and J 0 bases, with 11 bases left between them. The CDR3 loop reads CASSLGVNPSTDTQYF. DNA for the CDR3: TGCGCCAGCAGCTTGGGGGTGAACCCTAGCACAGATACGCAGTATTTT.

Details on this clonotype: Given a much more abundant clone one base away, this may be a read error. V gene TRBV7-9 combines with J gene TRBJ2-3, with TRBD2 as a possible D gene (5 bases). Looked up from germline, CDR1 is SEHNR and CDR2 is FQNEAQ (reference sequence). CDR3 size: 16 residues. The DNA of the CDR3 is TGTGCCGGCAGCTTAGGCACGGGGAGAGTCACAGATACGCAGTATTTT. Protein: CAGSLGTGRVTDTQYF. The whole variable domain, remainder taken from reference TRBV7-9 and TRBJ2-3, is DTGVSQNPRHKITKRGQNVTFRCDPISEHNRLYWYRQTLGQGPEFLTYFQNEAQLEKSRLLSDRFSAERPKGSFSTLEIQRTEQGDSAMYLCAGSLGTGRVTDTQYFGPGTRLTVL.

This clonotype was recorded at least ten times. Mismatch with germline at one junction end may stem from a read error. The gene calls are TRBV5-1 and TRBJ2-3, with 10 positions matching TRBD1. The CDR3 spans 13 residues. CDR1 and CDR2 from the germline V gene are SGHRS and YFSETQ. CDR3: CASGTGDTDTQFF. The DNA of the CDR3 is TGCGCCAGCGGGACAGGGGACACAGATACGCAGTTTTTT.

This clonotype was recorded only once. A much bigger clone sits one base away, suggesting this may be a read error. CDR3 loop: CAGSLRPGPTEAFF. For the CDR3, the DNA is TGCGCCGGCAGCTTGAGGCCAGGTCCCACTGAAGCTTTCTTT. The V and J genes are TRBV5-1 and TRBJ1-1; D is uncertain. CDR3 size: 14 residues. CDR1 is SGHRS and CDR2 is YFSETQ in the germline V gene.